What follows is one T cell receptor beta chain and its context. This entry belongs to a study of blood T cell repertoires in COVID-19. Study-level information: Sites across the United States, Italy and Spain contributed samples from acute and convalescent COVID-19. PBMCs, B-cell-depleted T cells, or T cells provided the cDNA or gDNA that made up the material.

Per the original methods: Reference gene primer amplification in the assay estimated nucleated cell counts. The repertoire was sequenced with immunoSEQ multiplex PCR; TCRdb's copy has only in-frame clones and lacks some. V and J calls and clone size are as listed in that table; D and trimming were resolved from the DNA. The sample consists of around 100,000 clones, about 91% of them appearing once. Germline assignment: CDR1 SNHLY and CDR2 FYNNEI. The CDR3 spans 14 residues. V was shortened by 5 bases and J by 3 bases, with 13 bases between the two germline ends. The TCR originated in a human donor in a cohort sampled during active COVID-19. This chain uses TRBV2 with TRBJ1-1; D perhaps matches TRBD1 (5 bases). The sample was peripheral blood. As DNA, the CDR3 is TGTGCCAGCAGTTGGCCAGGGTCGGACACTGAAGCTTTCTTT. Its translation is CASSWPGSDTEAFF.